These T cell receptor beta chains were read from a single sample in a study of OX40 agonist ivuxolimab in advanced cancers. The repertoire was sequenced with immunoSEQ multiplex PCR; TCRdb's copy has only in-frame clones and lacks some. The sample records 77,000 or so clones, around nine tenths being singletons. This specimen consisted of CD4+ or CD8+ T cells sorted from blood, obtained in a trial of the OX40 agonist ivuxolimab. The receptor set was obtained from an adult with an advanced solid tumor such as melanoma, head and neck, liver or kidney cancer. Both conserved end residues are part of each CDR3. A D gene is named only where the DNA matches it firmly. Size values are once, few and many counts, or a class for expanded clones, and some rows have none.

j_gene	d_gene	v_gene	abundance	len	CDR3aa	CDR3nt
TRBJ2-3	.	TRBV5-4	.	13	CASSSKGQGRQYF	TGTGCCAGCAGCTCGAAGGGGCAGGGTAGGCAGTATTTT
TRBJ1-1	.	TRBV19	.	16	CASRAGAGAGRTEAFF	TGTGCCAGCCGGGCGGGAGCCGGTGCCGGGAGGACTGAAGCTTTCTTT
TRBJ2-3	.	TRBV18	.	16	CASSPVRGTSTDTQYF	TGTGCCAGCTCACCGGTCCGGGGGACTAGCACAGATACGCAGTATTTT
TRBJ1-2	TRBD1	TRBV2	.	15	CASRHYLTGDYGYTF	TGTGCCAGCAGACATTACTTGACAGGGGACTATGGCTACACCTTC
TRBJ1-1	.	TRBV6-5	.	15	CASSSWDGRNTEAFF	TGTGCCAGCAGTTCCTGGGACGGGAGGAACACTGAAGCTTTCTTT
TRBJ1-2	.	TRBV30	few	12	CAWNPSGTGYTF	TGTGCCTGGAACCCCTCAGGCACAGGCTACACCTTC
TRBJ1-2	.	TRBV29-1	.	11	CSVGEGGGYTF	TGCAGCGTTGGAGAGGGGGGCGGCTACACCTTC
TRBJ2-6	.	TRBV4-3	once	19	CASSQVYQGLGSGANVLTF	TGCGCCAGCAGCCAAGTTTATCAGGGTCTTGGGTCTGGGGCCAACGTCCTGACTTTC
TRBJ2-3	.	TRBV7-3	.	12	CASSRDSDTQYF	TGTGCCAGCAGTCGCGACTCCGATACGCAGTATTTT
TRBJ2-7	.	TRBV7-9	once	13	CASSPGSYYEQYF	TGTGCCAGCAGCCCTGGATCCTACTACGAGCAGTACTTC
TRBJ1-2	TRBD1	TRBV19	.	14	CASSKDRGAAGYTF	TGTGCCAGTAGTAAAGACAGGGGAGCGGCTGGCTACACCTTC
TRBJ1-2	.	TRBV20-1	.	11	CSAPDGDGYTF	TGCAGTGCTCCCGACGGTGATGGCTACACCTTC
TRBJ2-7	.	TRBV29-1	.	12	CSVTDSSYEQYF	TGCAGCGTTACCGACAGCTCCTACGAGCAGTACTTC
TRBJ2-2	.	TRBV19	.	15	CASSMRQGEVGELFF	TGTGCCAGTAGTATGAGGCAGGGGGAGGTCGGGGAGCTGTTTTTT
TRBJ1-3	.	TRBV5-1	.	15	CASSLGLNSGNTIYF	TGCGCCAGCAGCTTAGGACTCAACTCTGGAAACACCATATATTTT
TRBJ1-2	TRBD1	TRBV19	.	13	CASTPGRGLGYTF	TGTGCCAGTACCCCCGGCAGGGGGCTTGGCTACACCTTC
TRBJ1-1	.	TRBV11-2	.	14	CASSLWGVRTEAFF	TGTGCCAGCAGCTTATGGGGGGTAAGGACTGAAGCTTTCTTT
TRBJ2-5	.	TRBV19	.	14	CASKHGGIAETQYF	TGTGCCAGTAAGCACGGCGGGATAGCAGAGACCCAGTACTTC
TRBJ2-3	TRBD2	TRBV7-2	once	16	CASSLTGGPQSDTQYF	TGTGCCAGCAGCTTAACGGGGGGGCCGCAGTCAGATACGCAGTATTTT
TRBJ2-2	.	TRBV21-1	.	17	CASSKEALAGNTGELFF	TGTGCCAGCAGCAAAGAGGCACTAGCGGGGAACACCGGGGAGCTGTTTTTT
TRBJ2-1	TRBD1	TRBV7-2	.	15	CASSPDRGRYNEQFF	TGTGCCAGCAGCCCGGACAGGGGGCGTTACAATGAGCAGTTCTTC
TRBJ1-1	.	TRBV18	.	16	CASSPTEGLLNTEAFF	TGTGCCAGCTCACCTACGGAAGGGCTACTGAACACTGAAGCTTTCTTT
TRBJ2-4	.	TRBV19	.	15	CASSIRQSSKNIQYF	TGTGCCAGTAGTATCCGACAGTCGTCCAAAAACATTCAGTACTTC
TRBJ2-3	TRBD2	TRBV7-2	.	12	CATREGADTQYF	TGTGCCACCCGGGAGGGCGCAGATACGCAGTATTTT
TRBJ1-4	.	TRBV28	.	13	CASCVSSNEKLFF	TGTGCCAGCTGTGTTTCCAGTAATGAAAAACTGTTTTTT
TRBJ2-1	.	TRBV18	.	15	CASSTSGEAYNEQFF	TGTGCCAGCTCAACCTCGGGTGAGGCCTACAATGAGCAGTTCTTC
TRBJ2-1	.	TRBV19	.	12	CASSARYNEQFF	TGTGCCAGTAGTGCCCGATACAATGAGCAGTTCTTC
TRBJ1-2	.	TRBV7-9	.	13	CASSLQGTDGYTF	TGTGCCAGCAGCTTGCAGGGGACGGATGGCTACACCTTC
TRBJ2-5	TRBD2	TRBV5-1	few	13	CASGSGGGETQYF	TGCGCCAGCGGAAGCGGGGGGGGCGAGACCCAGTACTTC
TRBJ2-7	.	TRBV6-5	.	13	CASSNGANYEQYF	TGTGCCAGCAGTAACGGGGCGAACTACGAGCAGTACTTC
TRBJ1-1	TRBD1	TRBV28	once	16	CASTLPEGQGSTEAFF	TGTGCCAGCACCCTACCCGAGGGACAGGGAAGCACTGAAGCTTTCTTT
TRBJ2-5	TRBD2	TRBV29-1	.	15	CSVGGLAGGIETQYF	TGCAGCGTTGGGGGACTAGCGGGAGGGATAGAGACCCAGTACTTC
TRBJ2-5	TRBD2	TRBV25-1	.	14	CASSEYGGGETQYF	TGTGCCAGCAGTGAATATGGGGGGGGAGAGACCCAGTACTTC
TRBJ2-5	.	TRBV5-6	.	11	CASSRGVTQYF	TGTGCCAGCAGCCGGGGAGTGACCCAGTACTTC
TRBJ1-1	.	TRBV11-3	.	13	CASSFSYGGEAFF	TGTGCCAGCAGCTTTTCTTATGGGGGTGAAGCTTTCTTT
TRBJ1-3	.	TRBV6-5	.	14	CASSYARGEYTIYF	TGTGCCAGCAGTTACGCCAGGGGAGAGTACACCATATATTTT
TRBJ2-1	TRBD2	TRBV7-2	.	15	CASSSWTSVYNEQFF	TGTGCCAGCAGCTCCTGGACTAGCGTCTACAATGAGCAGTTCTTC
TRBJ1-2	TRBD1	TRBV2	.	14	CASSTRQGTHGYTF	TGTGCCAGCAGTACCAGACAGGGCACGCATGGCTACACCTTC
TRBJ2-7	.	TRBV4-1	.	14	CASSPRFGGYEQYF	TGCGCCAGCAGCCCTAGATTTGGCGGGTACGAGCAGTACTTC
TRBJ1-1	.	TRBV7-9	.	15	CASSLGYRLNTEAFF	TGTGCCAGCAGCTTAGGGTACAGGCTAAACACTGAAGCTTTCTTT
TRBJ2-1	TRBD2	TRBV4-2	few	18	CASSQGGPLAGGDNEQFF	TGTGCCAGCAGCCAAGGGGGACCTTTAGCGGGAGGGGACAATGAGCAGTTCTTC
TRBJ2-5	.	TRBV5-5	.	14	CASSSIQGQETQYF	TGTGCCAGCAGCTCAATACAGGGCCAAGAGACCCAGTACTTC
TRBJ2-5	.	TRBV7-9	.	14	CASSSFVLQETQYF	TGTGCCAGCAGCTCCTTCGTGCTTCAAGAGACCCAGTACTTC
TRBJ2-2	.	TRBV10-3	.	11	CATENTGELFF	TGTGCCACGGAAAACACCGGGGAGCTGTTTTTT
TRBJ2-2	TRBD1	TRBV6-7	.	15	CASRLPGQGPGELFF	TGTGCCAGCAGGTTGCCGGGACAGGGGCCCGGGGAGCTGTTTTTT
TRBJ2-1	.	TRBV11-3	.	12	CASSSATGEQFF	TGTGCCAGCAGCTCAGCCACAGGAGAGCAGTTCTTC
TRBJ1-4	TRBD1	TRBV19	.	13	CASSLGTAEKLFF	TGTGCCAGTAGTCTCGGGACAGCTGAAAAACTGTTTTTT
TRBJ2-2	TRBD2	TRBV4-2	.	16	CASSQFSGGHTGELFF	TGTGCCAGCAGCCAGTTTAGCGGGGGGCACACCGGGGAGCTGTTTTTT
TRBJ1-1	.	TRBV11-3	.	14	CASSFGVSNTEAFF	TGTGCCAGCAGCTTTGGAGTTTCGAACACTGAAGCTTTCTTT
TRBJ1-1	.	TRBV10-3	few	12	CAISGGSSEAFF	TGTGCCATCAGTGGAGGGAGCTCCGAAGCTTTCTTT
TRBJ1-1	.	TRBV28	.	13	CASSPTPNTEAFF	TGTGCCAGCAGCCCGACACCGAACACTGAAGCTTTCTTT
TRBJ1-3	.	TRBV28	.	15	CASSLSRMSGNTIYF	TGTGCCAGCAGTTTAAGCCGGATGTCTGGAAACACCATATATTTT
TRBJ2-3	TRBD1	TRBV10-3	.	14	CAMNTGAGGDTQYF	TGTGCCATGAACACAGGGGCCGGAGGAGATACGCAGTATTTT
TRBJ2-3	.	TRBV28	once	16	CASTKRGRAAEDTQYF	TGTGCCAGCACCAAAAGGGGGAGGGCCGCCGAAGATACGCAGTATTTT
TRBJ2-7	.	TRBV6-1	.	13	CASRGGGGYEQYF	TGTGCCAGCAGAGGAGGGGGCGGCTACGAGCAGTACTTC
TRBJ2-2	TRBD2	TRBV19	.	16	CASSIGSGRDTGELFF	TGTGCCAGTAGTATTGGTTCGGGGAGGGACACCGGGGAGCTGTTTTTT
TRBJ2-7	.	TRBV18	once	15	CASSPQGAGGYEQYF	TGTGCCAGCTCACCACAGGGAGCCGGAGGCTACGAGCAGTACTTC